The rows below give T cell receptor beta chains drawn from one sample of a study of CD8 T cells in Susac syndrome. TCRdb processed the immunoSEQ multiplex PCR reads anew with MiXCR; each CDR3 protein has one entry. Of around 200,000 distinct CDR3 sequences listed, 85% to 95% are singletons. The sample was CD4+ T cells from PBMCs. The origin of the receptors is a human donor with multiple sclerosis. CDR3s include the opening cysteine and the closing phenylalanine or tryptophan. Fields, in order: J gene, D gene, V gene, clone size, CDR3 DNA, CDR3 protein. The D gene is left open where the match is weak. A row's size may be missing; if present it is once, few, many or a size class.

TRBJ1-1	-	TRBV20-1	-	TGCAGTGCTAGGGGGGTGAACACTGAAGCTTTCTTT	CSARGVNTEAFF
TRBJ2-1	-	TRBV15	-	TGTGCCACCAGCAGCCCCGTGGGCAATGAGCAGTTCTTC	CATSSPVGNEQFF
TRBJ1-5	TRBD1	TRBV12-3/TRBV12-4	-	TGTGCCAGCAGCCCAAGACAGGGCGGCAATCAGCCCCAGCATTTT	CASSPRQGGNQPQHF
TRBJ2-7	TRBD1	TRBV10-3	once	TGTGCCATCAGTGCCCGGGACAGGGCATACGAGCAGTACTTC	CAISARDRAYEQYF
TRBJ1-1	TRBD1	TRBV3-1	once	TGTGCCAGCAGCACCGGGACAGCCGAAGCTTTCTTT	CASSTGTAEAFF
TRBJ2-1	TRBD2	TRBV20-1	-	TGCAGTGCTAGAGATATCGCGGGGGGCCCCTACAATGAGCAGTTCTTC	CSARDIAGGPYNEQFF
TRBJ1-2	-	TRBV29-1	-	TGCAGCGTTGATGGCCGGTCTGGCTACACCTTC	CSVDGRSGYTF
TRBJ2-7	-	TRBV12-5	-	TGTGCTAGTGGTTTCGCCGGTTCCTACGAGCAGTACTTC	CASGFAGSYEQYF
TRBJ2-7	TRBD2	TRBV20-1	-	TGCAGTGCTGGACTTTGGACTAGCGCTTCCGCGCAGTACTTC	CSAGLWTSASAQYF
TRBJ1-6	-	TRBV29-1	-	TGCAGCGCCGGATCCGGGAACGATAATTCACCCCTCCACTTT	CSAGSGNDNSPLHF
TRBJ1-5	-	TRBV30	-	TGTGCCTGGAGTGTAACAGGGAAACAGCCCCAGCATTTT	CAWSVTGKQPQHF
TRBJ2-7	-	TRBV20-1	-	TGCAGTGCCAACTGGGCAGAGGCAGGGGACGCCTACGAGCAGTACTTC	CSANWAEAGDAYEQYF
TRBJ1-5	TRBD1	TRBV3-1	-	TGTGCCAGCAGCTTGAGGGGGACAGGGCGAAATCAGCCCCAGCATTTT	CASSLRGTGRNQPQHF
TRBJ1-2	-	TRBV5-6	once	TGTGCCAGCAGCTTGGCCCTCAGGGAGATCTATGGCTACACCTTC	CASSLALREIYGYTF
TRBJ1-6	TRBD1	TRBV24-1	-	TGTGCCACCACTGCGGACAGGGATAATTCACCCCTCCACTTT	CATTADRDNSPLHF
TRBJ1-1	-	TRBV23-1	-	TGCGCCAGCCTCCTCAGGAATACTAGGGACACTGAAGCTTTCTTT	CASLLRNTRDTEAFF
TRBJ1-6	-	TRBV7-9	once	TGTGCCAGCAGCTTGAGGGATAATTCACCCCTCCACTTT	CASSLRDNSPLHF